This TCR beta chain is from a study of blood T cell repertoires in COVID-19. Study overall: Samples representing acute and convalescent COVID-19 were sourced from the United States, Italy and Spain. PBMCs, B-cell-depleted T cells, or T cells provided the cDNA or gDNA that made up the material.

Source study methods: It was from reference gene primer amplification that nucleated cell counts were estimated. Profiled with immunoSEQ multiplex PCR; TCRdb holds only in-frame clones, not every one. Clone size and the V and J calls come from that table; the DNA yielded D and trimming. Of about 220,000 clones listed, around 83% are singletons. Seattle's cohort entered during active infection and was followed longitudinally. J lost 3 bases, V lost 2 bases, and 6 bases had no gene match. In germline, CDR1 is SGHRS, CDR2 YFSETQ. The CDR3 has 16 residues. The TCR sequence derives from a woman aged 70-85 years with COVID-19, enrolled during active disease. Sequencing used peripheral blood. The rearrangement links TRBV5-1 to TRBJ1-4; the match to TRBD1 covers 8 bases. The CDR3 protein is CASSLTAGGSNEKLFF. In DNA, the CDR3 is TGCGCCAGCAGCTTAACTGCAGGGGGCTCTAATGAAAAACTGTTTTTT. The full variable domain, rest sourced from reference TRBV5-1 and TRBJ1-4, is KAGVTQTPRYLIKTRGQQVTLSCSPISGHRSVSWYQQTPGQGLQFLFEYFSETQRNKGNFPGRFSGRQFSNSRSEMNVSTLELGDSALYLCASSLTAGGSNEKLFFGSGTQLSVL.